This is a list of T cell receptor beta chains from one sample in a study of T cell repertoires in cytomegalovirus infection. TCRdb re-derived calls from the reads in MiXCR, one entry per CDR3 protein. Of about 680,000 distinct CDR3 sequences in the sample, approximately 24% were seen once. Sample: CD8+ T cells from PBMCs. The receptors stem from a human donor in good health (CMV status not recorded). Some clones in this sample may be carry-over from other donors' samples. Each CDR3 is given with its conserved first and last residue. D genes are given only for firm matches. Some rows have no size entry. The others give once, few or many, or a class for an expanded clone.

j_call clone_size v_call d_call cdr3_nt cdr3_aa
TRBJ1-2 - TRBV28 - TGTGCCAGCAGCCGTTTTAGCGGTAGGGGCTACACCTTC CASSRFSGRGYTF
TRBJ2-1 - TRBV29-1 - TGCAGCGTCCCATGGGGGGTGAGCTCCTACAATGAGCAGTTCTTC CSVPWGVSSYNEQFF
TRBJ1-2 - TRBV6-2/TRBV6-3 - TGTGTCAGCAGCCCCTCCGGGACGCAGTATGGCTACACCTTC CVSSPSGTQYGYTF
TRBJ2-3 many TRBV7-9 - TGTGCCAGCAGCACGCGGACCACCACAGATACGCAGTATTTT CASSTRTTTDTQYF
TRBJ2-7 - TRBV14 - TGTGCCAGCAGCCAAGGGATCCCGGGGGGGCAGGGGGCGTACTACGAGCAGTACTTC CASSQGIPGGQGAYYEQYF
TRBJ2-1 many TRBV7-9 - TGTGCCAGCAGCGGCGGGCGGGCCCATGAGCAGTTCTTC CASSGGRAHEQFF
TRBJ2-1 - TRBV7-6 TRBD1 TGTGCCAGCAGCTTGCCGTCCGGGACAGGGTCAGACAATGAGCAGTTCTTC CASSLPSGTGSDNEQFF
TRBJ1-2 few TRBV28 TRBD1 TGTGCCAGCACCCCATTAGGGGGGAGTTCTCTCGGGACAGGTCGGGATGGCTACACCTTC CASTPLGGSSLGTGRDGYTF
TRBJ2-1 few TRBV20-1 TRBD2 TGCAGTGCTCCCGGGACTAGCGGGACTCACTCCTACAATGAGCAGTTCTTC CSAPGTSGTHSYNEQFF
TRBJ2-2 - TRBV29-1 - TGCACCTACTTACAGGGGAACACCGGGGAGCTGTTTTTT CTYLQGNTGELFF
TRBJ1-1 - TRBV20-1 - TGCAGTGCTAGAGATCCAACAGGGTGGTCCTATGACACTGAAGCTTTCTTT CSARDPTGWSYDTEAFF
TRBJ2-2 many TRBV6-5 - TGTGCCAGCAATCAGGGAACCGGGGAGCTGTTTTTT CASNQGTGELFF
TRBJ1-2 - TRBV7-9 TRBD1 TGTGCCAGCAGCTTTGGGGACAGACCGAACTATGGCTACACCTTC CASSFGDRPNYGYTF
TRBJ1-2 - TRBV24-1 - TGTGCCACCAGTGATGAACCACAGGGCGAGGGCTACACCTTC CATSDEPQGEGYTF
TRBJ2-1 few TRBV19 - TGTGCCAGTAGTATAGGGGGGCTGGATGAGCAGTTCTTC CASSIGGLDEQFF
TRBJ2-5 many TRBV7-9 - TGTGCCAGCACCTCTGAGGGTTTCGAGGAGACCCAGTACTTC CASTSEGFEETQYF
TRBJ2-3 - TRBV27 TRBD2 TGTGCCAGCAGTCCATTAGCGGGCCCCCCAGATACGCAGTATTTT CASSPLAGPPDTQYF
TRBJ2-3 - TRBV12-3/TRBV12-4 TRBD2 TGTGCCAGCAGTCTGCCGACTAGCGGGGCAACAGATACGCAGTATTTT CASSLPTSGATDTQYF
TRBJ2-7 many TRBV6-2/TRBV6-3 - TGTGCCAGAAAAACGACAGGACCGTTCTACGAGCAGTACTTC CARKTTGPFYEQYF
TRBJ2-7 - TRBV9 - TGTGCCAGCAGCGTGGGAGACAGCTCCTACGAGCAGTACTTC CASSVGDSSYEQYF
TRBJ1-5 few TRBV5-5 - TGTGCCAGCAGCCAGAGACACGGCCCCAATCAGCCCCAGCATTTT CASSQRHGPNQPQHF
TRBJ1-2 - TRBV4-2 - TGTGTCAGCAGCGAAGGGACGCGTACGTCGATCTATGGCTACACCTTC CVSSEGTRTSIYGYTF
TRBJ2-1 many TRBV7-6 - TGTGCCAGCAGCTTAGAGGGGAATTACAATGAGCAGTTCTTC CASSLEGNYNEQFF
TRBJ2-1 - TRBV12-3/TRBV12-4 TRBD2 TGTGCCAGCAGAGAGACCCTGGGAGGGACGTATGAGCAGTTCTTC CASRETLGGTYEQFF
TRBJ2-1 few TRBV20-1 TRBD1 TGCAGTGCCGCGGGACAGGGGTGGGGACGGTACAATGAGCAGTTCTTC CSAAGQGWGRYNEQFF
TRBJ1-6 many TRBV7-9 TRBD1 TGTGCCAGCAGCGTTCCGACAGGGGACAATTCACCCCTCCACTTT CASSVPTGDNSPLHF
TRBJ2-3 many TRBV6-5 - TGTGCCAGCAGTTACACTCGATATGGGGTCATCACCACAGATACGCAGTATTTT CASSYTRYGVITTDTQYF
TRBJ2-3 few TRBV14 - TGTGCCAGCAGCCCCGGGGCCCTGAGGGCAGATACGCAGTATTTT CASSPGALRADTQYF
TRBJ1-3 many TRBV7-2 - TGTGCCAGCAGCTTATGGGAGGGGTCAGGAAACACCATATATTTT CASSLWEGSGNTIYF
TRBJ2-1 - TRBV7-9 TRBD2 TGTGCCAGCAGCTTAGTCGGGACTATGCTTGAGCAGTTCTTC CASSLVGTMLEQFF
TRBJ2-1 - TRBV7-6 - TGTGCCAGCAGCTCCCAGCCTACAGGGCAGTTCTTC CASSSQPTGQFF
TRBJ1-1 - TRBV20-1 - TGCAGTGCTAGTATTAACACTGAAGCTTTCTTT CSASINTEAFF
TRBJ2-3 few TRBV7-9 TRBD2 TGTGCCAGCAGCCCTCCTAGCGGGGATACGCAGTATTTT CASSPPSGDTQYF
TRBJ2-5 many TRBV7-6 TRBD1 TGTGCCAGCAGCCCTCGGCGAAACAGGGGCCAAGAGACCCAGTACTTC CASSPRRNRGQETQYF
TRBJ1-5 many TRBV6-6 - TGTGCCAGCAGGACCTCAAAAATACTAGACCAGCATTTT CASRTSKILDQHF
TRBJ2-7 - TRBV5-1 - TGCGCCAGCAGCTTGGTTAGGGTGGACGAGCAGTACTTC CASSLVRVDEQYF
TRBJ2-1 - TRBV20-1 TRBD2 TGCAGTGCCGGGGGGGTCATTTTCTCCTACAATGAGCAGTTCTTC CSAGGVIFSYNEQFF
TRBJ2-7 - TRBV5-6 TRBD1 TGTGCCAGCAGCCACGGACAGGGAGGTGCCTCCTACGAGCAGTACTTC CASSHGQGGASYEQYF
TRBJ2-7 few TRBV20-1 - TGCAGTGCTGAACAGAACTACGAGCAGTACTTC CSAEQNYEQYF
TRBJ1-2 many TRBV7-9 TRBD1 TGTGCCAGCAGCAGGGGACAGGGGGTACCCTATGGCTACACCTTC CASSRGQGVPYGYTF
TRBJ2-1 many TRBV10-3 - TGTGCCATCAGTGATAGGAGACTGGGGCAGTTCTTC CAISDRRLGQFF
TRBJ2-1 few TRBV6-2/TRBV6-3 TRBD1 TGTGCCAGCAGGACACCGAGGACAGGGGAAAACTACAATGAGCAGTTCTTC CASRTPRTGENYNEQFF
TRBJ2-2 - TRBV6-5 - TGTGCCAGCAGTTACAATCAGGGTCCCTTGAACACCGGGGAGCTGTTTTTT CASSYNQGPLNTGELFF
TRBJ1-2 - TRBV20-1 - TGCAGTGCTAGAGATGTTTCAGAACCTAACTATGGCTACACCTTC CSARDVSEPNYGYTF
TRBJ1-2 few TRBV24-1 - TGTGCCACCAGTGATTTGAGGGGCCACAACTATGGCTACACCTTC CATSDLRGHNYGYTF
TRBJ1-1 few TRBV7-9 - TGTGCCAGCCACCCATGGTCGGGGAACACTGAAGCTTTCTTT CASHPWSGNTEAFF
TRBJ2-3 - TRBV7-6 TRBD1 TGTGCCAGCAGCGGCCGACAGGGGAGAACCACAGATACGCAGTATTTT CASSGRQGRTTDTQYF
TRBJ2-3 - TRBV7-9 TRBD1 TGTGCCAGCAGCTTTGGGACAGGGGCAGATACGCAGTATTTT CASSFGTGADTQYF
TRBJ2-3 many TRBV7-6 TRBD1 TGTGCCAGCAGCTTGAGGGGGCGGAGCACAGATACGCAGTATTTT CASSLRGRSTDTQYF
TRBJ2-3 - TRBV6-6 - TGTGCCAGCAGTTACTCGTCTCCGGGAGATACGCGGTATTTT CASSYSSPGDTRYF